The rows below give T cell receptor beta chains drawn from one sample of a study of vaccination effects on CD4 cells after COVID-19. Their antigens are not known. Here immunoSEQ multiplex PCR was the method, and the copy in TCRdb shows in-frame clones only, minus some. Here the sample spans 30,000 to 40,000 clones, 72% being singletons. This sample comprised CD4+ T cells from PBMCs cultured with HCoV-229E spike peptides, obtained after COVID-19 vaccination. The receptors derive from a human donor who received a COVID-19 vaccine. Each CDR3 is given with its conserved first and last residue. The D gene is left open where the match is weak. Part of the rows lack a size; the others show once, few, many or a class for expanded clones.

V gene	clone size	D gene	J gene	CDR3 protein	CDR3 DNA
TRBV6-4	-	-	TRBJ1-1	CASSDNGGRAFF	TGTGCCAGCAGTGACAACGGGGGACGGGCTTTCTTT
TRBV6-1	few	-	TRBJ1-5	CASSEDRQAVQPQHF	TGTGCCAGCAGTGAAGACCGACAGGCCGTTCAGCCCCAGCATTTT
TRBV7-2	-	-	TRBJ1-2	CASSLDGLGGYTF	TGTGCCAGCAGCTTAGACGGACTGGGCGGCTACACCTTC
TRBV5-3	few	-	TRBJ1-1	CARSLVGAFF	TGTGCCAGAAGCTTGGTGGGAGCTTTCTTT
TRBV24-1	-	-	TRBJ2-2	CATSDLMGTGELFF	TGTGCCACCAGTGATTTGATGGGAACCGGGGAGCTGTTTTTT
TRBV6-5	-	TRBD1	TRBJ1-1	CASSYFLGQGNTEAFF	TGTGCCAGCAGTTACTTTCTGGGACAGGGGAACACTGAAGCTTTCTTT
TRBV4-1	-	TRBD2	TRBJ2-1	CASKRGGDLRNEQFF	TGCGCCAGCAAGCGGGGCGGTGACCTTCGAAATGAGCAGTTCTTC
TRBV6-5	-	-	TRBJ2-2	CASRLDNTGELFF	TGTGCCAGCAGGCTAGATAACACCGGGGAGCTGTTTTTT
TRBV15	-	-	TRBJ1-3	CATSSGKGPGNTIYF	TGTGCCACCAGCAGTGGTAAGGGGCCTGGAAACACCATATATTTT
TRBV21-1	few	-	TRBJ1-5	CASSMREGNQPQHF	TGTGCCAGCAGCATGCGGGAGGGCAATCAGCCCCAGCATTTT
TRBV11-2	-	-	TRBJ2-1	CASSLDSVSYNEQFF	TGTGCCAGCAGCTTAGACTCAGTCTCCTACAATGAGCAGTTCTTC
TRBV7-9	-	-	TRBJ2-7	CASSGSPYEQYF	TGTGCCAGCAGCGGAAGTCCCTACGAGCAGTACTTC
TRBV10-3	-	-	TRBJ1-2	CAISFGRGYGYTF	TGTGCCATCAGCTTCGGTCGAGGCTATGGCTACACCTTC
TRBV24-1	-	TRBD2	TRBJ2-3	CATSEAGGTDTQYF	TGTGCCACCAGTGAGGCGGGAGGAACGGATACGCAGTATTTT
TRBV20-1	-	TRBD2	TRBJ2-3	CSASSGRALGDTQYF	TGCAGTGCTAGTAGCGGGAGGGCCTTGGGAGATACGCAGTATTTT
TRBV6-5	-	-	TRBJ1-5	CASSPGGNQPQHF	TGTGCCAGCAGTCCCGGAGGCAATCAGCCCCAGCATTTT
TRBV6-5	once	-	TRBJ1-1	CASTIPRNTEAFF	TGTGCCAGCACAATCCCCAGGAACACTGAAGCTTTCTTT
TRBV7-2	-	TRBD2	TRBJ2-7	CASSLASGGASYEQYF	TGTGCCAGCAGCTTGGCTAGCGGGGGGGCGTCCTACGAGCAGTACTTC
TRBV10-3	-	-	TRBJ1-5	CAISESKGYGNQPQHF	TGTGCCATCAGTGAGTCGAAAGGGTACGGCAATCAGCCCCAGCATTTT
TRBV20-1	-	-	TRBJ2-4	CSASSEQKNIQYF	TGCAGTGCTAGTTCTGAACAGAAAAACATTCAGTACTTC
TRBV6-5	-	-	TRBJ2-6	CASSPDGSGANVLTF	TGTGCCAGCAGCCCAGACGGCTCTGGGGCCAACGTCCTGACTTTC
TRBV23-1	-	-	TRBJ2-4	CASSPGLTIAKNIQYF	TGCGCCAGCAGTCCCGGACTGACCATAGCCAAAAACATTCAGTACTTC
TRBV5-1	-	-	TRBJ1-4	CASSLVAGPQEKLFF	TGCGCCAGCAGCTTGGTTGCAGGGCCCCAAGAAAAACTGTTTTTT
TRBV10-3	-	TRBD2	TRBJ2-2	CAISGVAGRTTGELFF	TGTGCCATCAGTGGGGTAGCGGGAAGAACCACCGGGGAGCTGTTTTTT
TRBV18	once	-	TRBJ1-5	CASSPRRAENQPQHF	TGTGCCAGCTCACCACGCAGGGCAGAGAATCAGCCCCAGCATTTT
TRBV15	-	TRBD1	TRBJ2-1	CATSRKQGLAYNEQFF	TGTGCCACCAGCAGGAAACAGGGGTTGGCCTACAATGAGCAGTTCTTC